Detailed here is one T cell receptor beta chain. This clonotype was observed once. This receptor's antigen is unknown. No quality values exist for individual bases; no much larger clone is one base distant. A single read is weak support. From the cysteine up to the phenylalanine, the CDR3 has a length of 14 residues. Here the CDR3 DNA is all that survives: 42 bases in frame from base 1. The CDR1 and CDR2 encoded by the germline V gene are SGHDN and FVKESK. The trim is 2 bases for V and 6 bases for J, with a gap of 11 bases between the germline ends. These data belong to a study (dated by TCRdb to about 2015). For the study in its entirety: The study tested whether tumor-infiltrating Tregs in breast cancer are recruited from blood Tregs or converted in situ from other CD4+ T cell subsets. What the work shows at the level of the full study, not this receptor alone: Rather than covering whole repertoires, validation in the larger cohort was restricted to a single TCR beta V-J rearrangement. Tumor memory CD4+ T cell TCR gene usage clustered with blood and lymph node memory CD4+ cells and lymph node naive CD4+ cells. Tumor-infiltrating Treg TCR alpha and beta sequences overlapped most with tumor naive CD4+ T cells, then with blood naive CD4+ T cells.

Tregs were isolated as CD4+CD25+CD127-/low cells. Tregs, naive and memory CD4+ T cells from tumor, blood and ipsilateral draining lymph nodes of a handful of breast cancer patients underwent full-length TCR alpha and beta sequencing. Tumor tissue and lymph nodes obtained by ipsilateral axillary dissection were perfused with PBS, cut into small pieces and digested using collagenase I and hyaluronidase. A purity exceeding 90% was confirmed by FACS for the sorted cell populations. Full-length TCR variable regions were amplified by 5' RACE PCR with constant-region reverse primers, followed by semi-nested PCR with Nested Universal Primer A. Using the ReliaPrep RNA Cell Miniprep System, total RNA was extracted, and the SMARTer RACE 5'/3' Kit was then used to reverse transcribe the RNA into 5'RACE-ready cDNA. An Illumina MiSeq was used to sequence the full-length TCR alpha and beta libraries, which had been barcoded with multiplex adaptors. The study's processing was this. For each of nine subset-tissue groups, sequencing data from the five patients were combined, and the groups were compared by unsupervised clustering of TCR gene usage. The Morisita-Horn index, with shared sequences weighted by their contribution to each repertoire, was used to calculate repertoire similarity. TCRdb redid the processing of the public reads, applying fastp at Q25 and MiXCR, and retained in-frame beta chains. Each record represents a unique CDR3 protein, reported with the most common genes and DNA among its rows. The V and J calls shown here were made by TCRdb, not taken from the authors' results. Within this sample are more than 55,000 distinct CDR3 sequences, with less than 25% of them counted one time only. Roughly 3.5% of the sample rests with the top ten.

The origin of this receptor is a female donor with breast cancer. The rearranged chain carries TRBV14 and TRBJ1-5, with TRBD1 as a weak D call on 5 bases. The specimen was tumor-infiltrating Tregs sorted from the breast tumor. The CDR3 in this case is CASSQTGLVQPQHF. In nucleotides, the sequence is TGTGCCAGCAGCCAAACAGGTCTGGTTCAGCCCCAGCATTTT.